This TCR beta chain was profiled in a study of blood T cell repertoires in COVID-19. V dropped 1 base and J dropped 4 bases, with 11 bases sitting between them. This CDR3 is 15 amino acids long. Germline V lookup: CDR1 SGDLS, CDR2 YYNGEE. Profiling relied on immunoSEQ multiplex PCR, and the TCRdb table lists in-frame clones only, not all of them. Of some 320,000 clones in the sample, around 85% were seen once. Input material: PBMCs or T cells enriched from blood (not recorded which). The chain combines TRBV9 with TRBJ2-2; a possible D gene is TRBD1 (6 bases). This receptor was taken from a woman in her thirties who had been exposed to COVID-19. DNA for the CDR3: TGTGCCAGCAGCGTATCAGGGGTGAGCACCGGGGAGCTGTTTTTT. Its translation is CASSVSGVSTGELFF.